This TCR beta chain was observed in a study of shared clonotypes between healthy human individuals. The study, taken as a whole, reports: Some clonotypes were shared by all four sorted-subset donors, while others were not shared. The non-shared ones had lower generation probabilities than the shared ones.

The CDR3 totals 18 residues. The germline gives CDR1 KGHSH, CDR2 LQKENI. Unmatched junction bases numbered 15, after V lost 3 bases and J lost 4 bases. Assay: immunoSEQ multiplex PCR; the TCRdb copy retains only in-frame clones and omits some. The sample lists more than 900,000 clones; roughly 74% were seen once. On this clone: The antigen remains undetermined.

This clonotype originated in a man aged 18-30 years in good health. Some clones in this sample may be carry-over from other donors' samples. This chain links TRBV18 with TRBJ1-5, with 7 bases identical to TRBD1. Material for sequencing was memory CD4+ T cells from PBMCs. Subset in this sample: CD45RA-negative fraction. DNA for the CDR3: TGTGCCAGCTCACCCCAGGGGGTGGGACACCGAAAAAATCAGCCCCAGCATTTT. Translating it yields CASSPQGVGHRKNQPQHF.